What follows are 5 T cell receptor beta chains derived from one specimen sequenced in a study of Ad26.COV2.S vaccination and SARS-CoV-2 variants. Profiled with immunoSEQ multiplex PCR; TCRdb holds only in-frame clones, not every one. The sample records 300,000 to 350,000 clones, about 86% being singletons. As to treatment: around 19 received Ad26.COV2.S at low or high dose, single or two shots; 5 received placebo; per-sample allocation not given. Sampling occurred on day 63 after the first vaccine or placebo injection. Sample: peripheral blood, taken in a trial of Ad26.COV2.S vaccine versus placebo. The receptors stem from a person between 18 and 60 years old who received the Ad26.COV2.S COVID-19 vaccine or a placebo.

CDR3 nucleotides: TGTGCCAGCTCACCACTGGCAGGGTGGGCCAATCAGCCCCAGCATTTT. Translated: CASSPLAGWANQPQHF. The V call is TRBV18, the J call TRBJ1-5, with D perhaps matching TRBD1 (5 bases). CDR1 and CDR2 (germline): KGHSH, LQKENI. V gave up 1 base and J gave up 3 bases, with 13 bases separating them. The CDR3 loop spans 16 amino acids.

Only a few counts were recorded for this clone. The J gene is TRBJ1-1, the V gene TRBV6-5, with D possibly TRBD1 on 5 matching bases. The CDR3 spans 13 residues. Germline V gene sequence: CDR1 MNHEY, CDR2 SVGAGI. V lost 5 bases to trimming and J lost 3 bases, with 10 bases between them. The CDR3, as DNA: TGTGCCAGCAGTCCTTCGGGGCACACTGAAGCTTTCTTT. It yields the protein CASSPSGHTEAFF.

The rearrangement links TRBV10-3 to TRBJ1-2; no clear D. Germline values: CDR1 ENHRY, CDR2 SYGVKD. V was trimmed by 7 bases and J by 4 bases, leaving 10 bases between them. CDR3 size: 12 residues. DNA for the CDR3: TGTGCCATCACCACGACAAGCTATGGCTACACCTTC. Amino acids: CAITTTSYGYTF.

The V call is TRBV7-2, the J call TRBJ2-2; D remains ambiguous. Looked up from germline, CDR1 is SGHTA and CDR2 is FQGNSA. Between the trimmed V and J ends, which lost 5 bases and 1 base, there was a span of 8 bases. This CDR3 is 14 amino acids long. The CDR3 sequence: CASSLLKNTGELFF. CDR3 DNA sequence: TGTGCCAGCAGCCTCCTTAAGAACACCGGGGAGCTGTTTTTT.

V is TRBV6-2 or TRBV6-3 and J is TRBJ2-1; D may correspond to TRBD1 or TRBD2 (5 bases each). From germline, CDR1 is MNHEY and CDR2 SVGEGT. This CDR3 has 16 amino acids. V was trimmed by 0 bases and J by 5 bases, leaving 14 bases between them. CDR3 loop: CASSYSWGIGDNEQFF. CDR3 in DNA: TGTGCCAGCAGTTACTCGTGGGGGATTGGGGACAATGAGCAGTTCTTC.